One sample yielded the 5 T cell receptor beta chains listed below, sequenced in a study of T cell responses to AZD1222 COVID-19 vaccine. Produced via immunoSEQ multiplex PCR; TCRdb's table is partial and in-frame only. Among hundreds of thousands of clones listed, about 93% were seen once. The material sequenced was peripheral blood, taken on day 0 of MenACWY control vaccination. The receptors originated from an adult in good health.

The chain couples TRBV6-2 or TRBV6-3 to TRBJ1-5; 7 bases are shared with TRBD1. Germline V CDR1 and CDR2: MNHEY, SVGEGT. The CDR3 covers 14 residues. The ends lost 5 bases at V and 5 bases at J; junction bases unmatched: 6. The CDR3 is CASSERGPYQPQHF. The CDR3 DNA follows: TGTGCCAGCAGTGAGAGGGGGCCTTATCAGCCCCAGCATTTT.

The chain has TRBV5-4 and TRBJ1-6; D may be TRBD1 (5 bases). Trimming removed 0 bases at V and 6 bases at J, with 7 bases between. The CDR3 extends over 14 amino acids. Germline lookup yields CDR1 SGHNT and CDR2 YYREEE (reference sequence). The CDR3 loop is CASSLEQVNSPLHF. In DNA, the CDR3 is TGTGCCAGCAGCTTGGAACAGGTTAATTCACCCCTCCACTTT.

The chain uses TRBV6-1 and TRBJ2-3; 10 nucleotides align to TRBD1. Per germline, CDR1 MNHNS and CDR2 SASEGT. V lost 3 bases and J lost 4; bases outside the gene matches: 7. This CDR3 region has 16 residues. The CDR3 loop is CASSERDRGRADTQYF. CDR3 in DNA: TGTGCCAGCAGTGAGAGAGACAGGGGGCGAGCAGATACGCAGTATTTT.

V usage is TRBV7-2 and J usage is TRBJ1-6; no firm D call. CDR1 and CDR2 from the germline V gene are SGHTA and FQGNSA. The CDR3 spans 14 residues. The V and J ends lost 1 base and 7 bases respectively, with 8 bases between them. The CDR3 spells CASSLVRQNSPLHF. In DNA, the CDR3 is TGTGCCAGCAGCTTAGTCAGGCAGAATTCACCCCTCCACTTT.

This rearrangement joins TRBV7-2 to TRBJ2-5; a weak D match, TRBD1 (5 bases). The CDR3 has 13 amino acids. V lost 5 bases, J lost 0 bases, and 7 bases lay in between. Germline assignment: CDR1 SGHTA and CDR2 FQGNSA. In DNA form, the CDR3 reads TGTGCCAGCAGCAGGGGAAACCAAGAGACCCAGTACTTC. It translates to CASSRGNQETQYF. Full variable domain (rest looked up from reference TRBV7-2 and TRBJ2-5): GAGVSQSPSNKVTEKGKDVELRCDPISGHTALYWYRQSLGQGLEFLIYFQGNSAPDKSGLPSDRFSAERTGGSVSTLTIQRTQQEDSAVYLCASSRGNQETQYFGPGTRLLVL.